This T cell receptor beta chain stems from a study of early T cells in non-severe SARS-CoV-2 infection. Study-level information: Sequencing of unsorted whole blood was done on bulk RNA, leaving chains unpaired. Study-wide points: Matches to VDJdb favored anti-spike CD8 responses and missed private and CD4 specificities.

This CDR3 contains 13 residues. Trimming removed 10 bases at V and 5 bases at J, with 14 bases between. Germline V gene data show CDR1 as MNHEY and CDR2 as SVGEGT. Comments on this clonotype: Antigen: not known.

Unique molecular identifiers were affixed to single, distinct cDNA molecules. TCRdb reprocessed the 5' RACE reads via MiXCR and lists one record per CDR3 protein. The top ten clones hold roughly 3.1% of a sample with tens of thousands of distinct CDR3 sequences, over 12% of them seen once. The specimen was whole blood. The gene calls are TRBV6-2 or TRBV6-3 and TRBJ2-2, with D perhaps matching TRBD1 (5 bases). This TCR was sampled from an adult who was a healthcare worker with PCR-confirmed SARS-CoV-2 infection or an uninfected control (not recorded which). The CDR3 nucleotides read TGTGCCACGCTGGGGCAGGGAACCGGGGAGCTGTTTTTT. Protein sequence: CATLGQGTGELFF.